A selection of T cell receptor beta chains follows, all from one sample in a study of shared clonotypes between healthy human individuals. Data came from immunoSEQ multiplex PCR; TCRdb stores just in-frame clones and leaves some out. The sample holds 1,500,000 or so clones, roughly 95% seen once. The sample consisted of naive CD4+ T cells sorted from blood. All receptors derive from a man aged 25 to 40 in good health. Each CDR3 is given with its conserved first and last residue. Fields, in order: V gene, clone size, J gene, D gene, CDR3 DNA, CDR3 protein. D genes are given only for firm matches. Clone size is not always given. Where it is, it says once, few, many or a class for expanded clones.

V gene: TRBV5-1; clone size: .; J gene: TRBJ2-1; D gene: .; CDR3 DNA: TGCGCCAGCAGCAAAGGGCAGGGGTTAAGCTCCTACAATGAGCAGTTCTTC; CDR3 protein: CASSKGQGLSSYNEQFF
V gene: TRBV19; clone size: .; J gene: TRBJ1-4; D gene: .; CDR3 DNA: TGTGCCAGTGGGGAGATGGGATGGGAAAAACTGTTTTTT; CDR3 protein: CASGEMGWEKLFF
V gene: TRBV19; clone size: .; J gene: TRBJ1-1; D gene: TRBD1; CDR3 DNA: TGTGCCAGTAGGCGACAGGGGGTGAACACTGAAGCTTTCTTT; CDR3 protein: CASRRQGVNTEAFF
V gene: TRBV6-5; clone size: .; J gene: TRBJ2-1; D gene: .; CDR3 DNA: TGTGCCAGCAGTTACTTAGGGAGCTCCTACAATGAGCAGTTCTTC; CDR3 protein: CASSYLGSSYNEQFF
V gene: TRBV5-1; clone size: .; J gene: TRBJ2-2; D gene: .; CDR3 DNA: TGCGCCAGCAGCTTGGGAGCGGTGAACACCGGGGAGCTGTTTTTT; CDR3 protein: CASSLGAVNTGELFF
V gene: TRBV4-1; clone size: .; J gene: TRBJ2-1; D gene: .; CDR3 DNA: TGCGCCAGCAGCCAAGAAGGGGATGGTGAGCAGTTCTTC; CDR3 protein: CASSQEGDGEQFF
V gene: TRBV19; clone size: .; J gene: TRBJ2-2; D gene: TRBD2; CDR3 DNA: TGTGCCAGTAGCACCCGGACTAGCGGGATAACCGGGGAGCTGTTTTTT; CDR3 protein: CASSTRTSGITGELFF
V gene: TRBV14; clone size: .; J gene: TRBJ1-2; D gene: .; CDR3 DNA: TGTGCCAGCAGCCAAGGGGGGCCAACCCGAGGCTACACCTTC; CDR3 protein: CASSQGGPTRGYTF
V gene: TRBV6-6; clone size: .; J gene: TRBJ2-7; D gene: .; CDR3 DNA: TGTGCCAGCACCCAAGCCGCAGGGGACTACGAGCAGTACTTC; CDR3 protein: CASTQAAGDYEQYF
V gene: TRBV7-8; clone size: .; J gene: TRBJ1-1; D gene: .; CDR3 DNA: TGTGCCAGCAGCCCAATCGGGGTAAGGACTGAAGCTTTCTTT; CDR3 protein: CASSPIGVRTEAFF
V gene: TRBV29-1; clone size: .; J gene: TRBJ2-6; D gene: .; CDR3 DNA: TGCAGCGTGGGGGTCTCTGGGGCCAACGTCCTGACTTTC; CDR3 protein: CSVGVSGANVLTF
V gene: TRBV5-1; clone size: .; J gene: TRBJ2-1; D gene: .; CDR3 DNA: TGCGCCAGCAGCTCCCCGAGGGGCCCGCTAAGAAATGAGCAGTTCTTC; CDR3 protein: CASSSPRGPLRNEQFF
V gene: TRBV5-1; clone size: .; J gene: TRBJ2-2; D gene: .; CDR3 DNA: TGCGCCAGCAGCTTGTGGGGAAAGAACACCGGGGAGCTGTTTTTT; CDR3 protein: CASSLWGKNTGELFF
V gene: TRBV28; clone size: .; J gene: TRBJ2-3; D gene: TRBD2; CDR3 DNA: TGTGCCAGCAGAGCCTGGGCCCGGGGGGGGATCGCCAGCACAGATACGCAGTATTTT; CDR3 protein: CASRAWARGGIASTDTQYF
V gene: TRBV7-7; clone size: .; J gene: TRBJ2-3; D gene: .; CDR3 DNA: TGTGCTAGCAGCTTAGTACCGGGAGCCACAGATACGCAGTATTTT; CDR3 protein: CASSLVPGATDTQYF
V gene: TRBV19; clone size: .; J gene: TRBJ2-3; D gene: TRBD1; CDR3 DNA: TGTGCCAGTACCCCAGCCCTTGGGAAGGGGGCCGATAGCACAGATACGCAGTATTTT; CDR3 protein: CASTPALGKGADSTDTQYF
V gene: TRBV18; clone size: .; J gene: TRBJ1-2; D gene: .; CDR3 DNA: TGTGCCAGCTCAGGAGACTATGGCTACACCTTC; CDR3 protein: CASSGDYGYTF
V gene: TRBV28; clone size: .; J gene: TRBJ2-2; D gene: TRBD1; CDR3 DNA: TGTGCCAGCAGACCTCGGACAGGGTTGTCTACCGGGGAGCTGTTTTTT; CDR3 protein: CASRPRTGLSTGELFF
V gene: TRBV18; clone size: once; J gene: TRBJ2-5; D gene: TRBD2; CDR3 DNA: TGTGCCAGCTCACCACCGGCGGGAGGATCGGAGACCCAGTACTTC; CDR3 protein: CASSPPAGGSETQYF
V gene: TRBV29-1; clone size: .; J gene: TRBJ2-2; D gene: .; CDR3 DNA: TGCAGCGTGGAGAAACGAACTAACACCGGGGAGCTGTTTTTT; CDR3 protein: CSVEKRTNTGELFF
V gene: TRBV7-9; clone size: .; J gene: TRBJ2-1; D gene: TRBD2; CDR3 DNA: TGTGCCAGCAGAACAACAAGACTAGCGGGAGGGATTTATGAGCAGTTCTTC; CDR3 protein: CASRTTRLAGGIYEQFF
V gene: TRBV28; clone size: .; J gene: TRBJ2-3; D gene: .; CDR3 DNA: TGTGCCAGCAGTTTGTTCTCGAGCACAGATACGCAGTATTTT; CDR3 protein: CASSLFSSTDTQYF
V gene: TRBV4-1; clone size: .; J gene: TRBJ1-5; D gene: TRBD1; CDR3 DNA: TGCGCCAGCAGCCACGGCGGGACAGGGGTCGATCAGCCCCAGCATTTT; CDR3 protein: CASSHGGTGVDQPQHF